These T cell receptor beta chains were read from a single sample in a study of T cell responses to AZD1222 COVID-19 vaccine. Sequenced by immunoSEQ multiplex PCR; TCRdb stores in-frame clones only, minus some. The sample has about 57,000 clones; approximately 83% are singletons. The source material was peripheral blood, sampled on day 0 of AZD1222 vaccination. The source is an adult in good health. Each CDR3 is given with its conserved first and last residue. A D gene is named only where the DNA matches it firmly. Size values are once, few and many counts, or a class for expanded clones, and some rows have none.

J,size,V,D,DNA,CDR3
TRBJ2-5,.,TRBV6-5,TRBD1,TGTGCCAGCTCCGGCAGGGGGCCGGCCGGGACCCAGTACTTC,CASSGRGPAGTQYF
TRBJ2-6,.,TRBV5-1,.,TGCGCCAGCAGCTTGAATGGTGCTAGTGCCAACGTCCTGACTTTC,CASSLNGASANVLTF
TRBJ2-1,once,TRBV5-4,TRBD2,TGTGCCAGCAGCTTGCTAGCGGGAGGGTGGTCCTACAATGAGCAGTTCTTC,CASSLLAGGWSYNEQFF
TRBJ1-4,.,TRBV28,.,TGTGCCAGCAGGGCCCTCGCGGCAGTCACTAATGAAAAACTGTTTTTT,CASRALAAVTNEKLFF
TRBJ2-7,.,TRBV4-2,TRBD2,TGTGCCAGCAGCCAAGCCGCGGGGGATACTAGCTCCTACGAGCAGTACTTC,CASSQAAGDTSSYEQYF
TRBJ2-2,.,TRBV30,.,TGTGCCTGGAGTACCAAATTCGGGGAATCGAACACCGGGGAGCTGTTTTTT,CAWSTKFGESNTGELFF
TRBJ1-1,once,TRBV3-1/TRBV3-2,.,TGTGCCAGCCTCCCCGCGGGACACTCGAACACTGAAGCTTTCTTT,CASLPAGHSNTEAFF
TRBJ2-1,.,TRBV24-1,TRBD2,TGTGCCACCAGTGATATGGGCGGGAGGGCCGAAAGTTATAACAATGAGCAGTTCTTC,CATSDMGGRAESYNNEQFF
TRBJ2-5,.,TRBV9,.,TGTGCCAGCAGCTTGGGAGAGCACCAAGAGACCCAGTACTTC,CASSLGEHQETQYF
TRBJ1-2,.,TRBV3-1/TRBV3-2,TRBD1,TGTGCCAGCAGCCAGAGGGGGCTGGAGGGCTACACCTTC,CASSQRGLEGYTF
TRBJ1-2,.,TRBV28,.,TGTGCCAGCAGTTCCCCCCCTTCAGATAACTATGGCTACACCTTC,CASSSPPSDNYGYTF
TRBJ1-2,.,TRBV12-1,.,TGTGCCAGCAGCCGGGCCGGGGTATCATATGGCTACACCTTC,CASSRAGVSYGYTF
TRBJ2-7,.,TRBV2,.,TGTGCCAGCAGTCCACAGGCCTACGAGCAGTACTTC,CASSPQAYEQYF
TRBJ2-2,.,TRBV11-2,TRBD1,TGTGCCAGCAGCTTAGATGGGCAGGGGGCAGGTACCGGGGAGCTGTTTTTT,CASSLDGQGAGTGELFF
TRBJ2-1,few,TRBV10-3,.,TGTGCCATCAAAATGGGGCAGGGTAACGATGAGCAGTTCTTC,CAIKMGQGNDEQFF
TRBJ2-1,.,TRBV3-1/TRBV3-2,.,TGTGCCAGCACCGCGGGCGATGAGCAGTTCTTC,CASTAGDEQFF
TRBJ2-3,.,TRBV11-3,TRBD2,TGTGCCAGCAGCCAGGGACTAGCGTCTAGCACAGATACGCAGTATTTT,CASSQGLASSTDTQYF
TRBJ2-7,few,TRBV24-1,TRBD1,TGTGCCACCAGTGATGGAGGGACAGGGGATTCCTACGAGCAGTACTTC,CATSDGGTGDSYEQYF
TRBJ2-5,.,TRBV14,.,TGTGCCAGCAGCCAAGTAGTCGGGATAGCAGGACTCGCCCAAGAGACCCAGTACTTC,CASSQVVGIAGLAQETQYF
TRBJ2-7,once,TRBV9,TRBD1,TGTGCCAGCAGCGTAGACGGACAGGGTGCCTACGAGCAGTACTTC,CASSVDGQGAYEQYF
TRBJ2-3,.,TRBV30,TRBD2,TGTGCCTGGAGTGTGGGTGCGGGAGGTATTTCAGATACGCAGTATTTT,CAWSVGAGGISDTQYF
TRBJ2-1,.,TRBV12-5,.,TGTGCTAGTGGTTTGGTAGGGGGGAGTGAGTTCTTC,CASGLVGGSEFF
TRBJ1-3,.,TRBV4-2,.,TGTGCCAGCAGCCAAAGACAGGATAGTGATGTAAACACCATATATTTT,CASSQRQDSDVNTIYF
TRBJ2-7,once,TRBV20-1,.,TGCAGTGCTAGAGTAGTAGGCGAGCAGTACTTC,CSARVVGEQYF
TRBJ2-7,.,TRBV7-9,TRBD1,TGTGCCAGCAGCGCCGGGACAGGGGAGTACGAGCAGTACTTC,CASSAGTGEYEQYF
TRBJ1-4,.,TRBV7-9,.,TGTGCCAGCAGCCAGGTGGGGGACCCCCTTGCAACTAATGAAAAACTGTTTTTT,CASSQVGDPLATNEKLFF
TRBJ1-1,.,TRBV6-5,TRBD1,TGTGCCAGCAATCCACAGGGGTGGGGCTCTGAAGCTTTCTTT,CASNPQGWGSEAFF